One sample yielded the 14 T cell receptor beta chains listed below, sequenced in a study of cytomegalovirus exposure and HLA in healthy donors. The PCR used 60 Vbeta and 13 Jbeta primers. Some clones are missing from TCRdb's copy, which holds only in-frame ones; the method was immunoSEQ multiplex PCR. The sample features some 75,000 clones, with less than 6% in its top ten. The source material was PBMCs. These receptors came from a man between 35 and 55 years old in good health and CMV-seronegative.

The chain couples TRBV28 to TRBJ2-7; TRBD1 might be the D (5 bases). V lost 6 bases and J 9 bases, leaving 12 bases between the germline ends. The CDR3 runs 11 residues. Germline V gene data show CDR1 as MDHEN and CDR2 as SYDVKM. The CDR3 is CASSTDSSQYF. The CDR3 nucleotides read TGTGCCAGCAGCACAGACAGCTCGCAGTACTTC.

This sequence joins TRBV5-4 and TRBJ1-4, with 10 bases aligning to TRBD1. Trimming removed 4 bases from V and 8 bases from J; junction bases left unmatched: 11. CDR1 and CDR2 (germline): SGHNT, YYREEE (reference sequence). The CDR3 consists of 16 residues. CDR3 sequence (DNA): TGTGCCAGCAGCCCCAGGGACAGGGGTCGTGGGGAAAAACTGTTTTTT. Protein sequence: CASSPRDRGRGEKLFF.

V is TRBV2 and J is TRBJ2-7; no clear D. The CDR3 spans 15 residues. Trimming took off 6 bases at V and 0 bases at J, with 15 bases between the two ends. From germline, CDR1 is SNHLY and CDR2 FYNNEI. The CDR3 protein is CASSDKEGNSYEQYF. CDR3 coding DNA: TGTGCCAGCAGCGACAAAGAAGGAAACTCCTACGAGCAGTACTTC.

CDR3 residues: CASSQGFSGSSTDTQYF. As DNA, the CDR3 is TGCGCCAGCAGCCAAGGTTTTAGCGGGTCTAGCACAGATACGCAGTATTTT. The gene calls are TRBV4-3 and TRBJ2-3, with 7 nucleotides matching TRBD2. Germline CDR1 is LGHNA and CDR2 is YSLEER. This CDR3 is 17 amino acids long. Unmatched junction bases numbered 7, after V lost 1 base and J lost 0 bases.

V usage is TRBV19 and J usage is TRBJ2-4; tentatively, D is TRBD2 (5 bases). V was shortened by 1 base and J by 3 bases, with 7 bases between the two germline ends. Per the germline V gene, CDR1 is LNHDA and CDR2 is SQIVND (reference sequence). This CDR3 contains 14 residues. Here the CDR3 reads CASSIGDYKNIQYF. The CDR3 nucleotides read TGTGCCAGTAGTATAGGCGACTACAAAAACATTCAGTACTTC.

The chain employs TRBV4-1 and TRBJ1-2; TRBD1 matches 7 bases. Germline values: CDR1 MGHRA, CDR2 YSYEKL. J was trimmed by 2 bases and V by 3 bases; bases with no gene match: 0. This CDR3 contains 13 residues. The CDR3 DNA is TGCGCCAGCAGCCAGGGACAGAACTATGGCTACACCTTC. It codes for CASSQGQNYGYTF.

The chain has TRBV7-2 and TRBJ2-3; 8 bases map to TRBD2. CDR1 is SGHTA, CDR2 FQGNSA, per germline. The V gene end was trimmed by 5 bases and the J gene end by 2 bases; junction bases not matched to a gene: 9. This CDR3 is built from 16 residues. CDR3 in DNA: TGTGCCAGCAGCCGAGGACTAGCTTCGGACACAGATACGCAGTATTTT. Protein sequence: CASSRGLASDTDTQYF.

The rearrangement uses TRBV28 and TRBJ2-7, with a tentative D call TRBD2 (5 bases). Germline values: CDR1 MDHEN, CDR2 SYDVKM. CDR3 length: 17 residues. With 2 bases removed from V and 0 bases from J, the gap between germline ends came to 17 bases. The CDR3 region is CASSLPPGEFLSYEQYF. CDR3 DNA sequence: TGTGCCAGCAGTTTACCCCCCGGGGAGTTCCTCTCCTACGAGCAGTACTTC.

This chain links TRBV4-3 with TRBJ2-2; D is unresolved. Trimming stripped 5 bases from V and 1 base from J, with 11 bases between. Germline-derived CDR1 and CDR2 are LGHNA and YSLEER. The CDR3 length is 15 residues. The CDR3, as DNA: TGCGCCAGCAGCGAGAGTAGAAAGAACACCGGGGAGCTGTTTTTT. Its translation: CASSESRKNTGELFF.

The chain employs TRBV6-6 and TRBJ2-7; no clear D gene. The V and J ends lost 2 bases and 1 base respectively, with 12 bases between them. The CDR3 sequence is 15 residues long. Germline V CDR1 and CDR2: MNHNY, SVGAGI (reference sequence). The CDR3 region has the DNA TGTGCCAGCAGTTACGAGCCCGGGTCGTCCTACGAGCAGTACTTC. It encodes CASSYEPGSSYEQYF.

V gene TRBV28 combines with J gene TRBJ2-1; 13 positions match TRBD2. Germline lookup yields CDR1 MDHEN and CDR2 SYDVKM. The CDR3 runs 16 residues. J was trimmed by 0 bases and V by 6 bases; bases with no gene match: 2. The CDR3 DNA reads as TGTGCCAGCAGGACTAGCGGGAGGAGCTCCTACAATGAGCAGTTCTTC. Its translation: CASRTSGRSSYNEQFF.

The gene calls are TRBV7-2 and TRBJ1-2, with a tentative D call TRBD1 (6 bases). The CDR3 runs 15 residues. The germline CDR1 and CDR2 sequences are SGHTA and FQGNSA. V was shortened by 5 bases and J by 0 bases, with 13 bases between the two germline ends. The CDR3 sequence: CASSQGTETNYGYTF. CDR3 in DNA: TGTGCCAGCAGCCAGGGGACCGAAACTAACTATGGCTACACCTTC.

The chain carries TRBV28 and TRBJ1-3, with 7 bases identical to TRBD1. Trimming cost V 2 bases and J 8 bases; bases outside gene matches: 9. This CDR3 has 15 residues. Germline V gene sequence: CDR1 MDHEN, CDR2 SYDVKM. CDR3 nucleotide sequence: TGTGCCAGCAGTTTAGCCAGGACAGGAGCGGACACCATATATTTT. This translates into CASSLARTGADTIYF. The full variable domain, its missing parts supplied by reference TRBV28 and TRBJ1-3, is DVKVTQSSRYLVKRTGEKVFLECVQDMDHENMFWYRQDPGLGLRLIYFSYDVKMKEKGDIPEGYSVSREKKERFSLILESASTNQTSMYLCASSLARTGADTIYFGEGSWLTVV.

This rearrangement joins TRBV6-5 to TRBJ1-2, with no clear D. The germline V and J ends were trimmed by 0 bases and 4 bases, with 9 bases remaining between them. The germline V gene has CDR1 MNHEY and CDR2 SVGAGI. The length of the CDR3 is 14 residues. The CDR3 bases are TGTGCCAGCAGTTACTCATCACTATTCTATGGCTACACCTTC. It codes for CASSYSSLFYGYTF.